A selection of T cell receptor beta chains follows, all from one sample in a study of cytomegalovirus exposure and HLA in healthy donors. Here immunoSEQ multiplex PCR was the method, and the copy in TCRdb shows in-frame clones only, minus some. The sample lists 150,000 to 200,000 clones, around 86% seen once, with more than 1.5% in the top ten. The sequencing sample was made of PBMCs. The receptors shown here come from a woman in her late teens or twenties in good health and CMV-seronegative. CDR3s include the opening cysteine and the closing phenylalanine or tryptophan. The D gene is left open where the match is weak. Some rows have no size entry. The others give once, few or many, or a class for an expanded clone.

d_call: -
clone_size: -
v_call: TRBV7-2
cdr3_aa: CASSLGSGNNQPQHF

d_call: -
clone_size: -
v_call: TRBV5-4
cdr3_aa: CASSLGQGSTDTQYF

d_call: TRBD2
clone_size: -
v_call: TRBV23-1
cdr3_aa: CASSQSLAGGNTGELFF

d_call: -
clone_size: once
v_call: TRBV15
cdr3_aa: CATSRDLAVASGANVLTF

d_call: TRBD2
clone_size: -
v_call: TRBV9
cdr3_aa: CASSVVGGAGDSTDTQYF

d_call: TRBD1
clone_size: few
v_call: TRBV18
cdr3_aa: CASSRGQGPDTQYF

d_call: TRBD2
clone_size: -
v_call: TRBV4-2
cdr3_aa: CASSQDGAGGVETQYF

d_call: -
clone_size: -
v_call: TRBV9
cdr3_aa: CASSSERGYEQYF

d_call: -
clone_size: -
v_call: TRBV7-2
cdr3_aa: CASSLALAYTDTQYF

d_call: -
clone_size: -
v_call: TRBV7-7
cdr3_aa: CASSPQTRRETQYF

d_call: -
clone_size: -
v_call: TRBV2
cdr3_aa: CASRRGPTSNQPQHF

d_call: -
clone_size: once
v_call: TRBV7-9
cdr3_aa: CVSSTPIGGLGTEAFF

d_call: TRBD1
clone_size: -
v_call: TRBV10-2
cdr3_aa: CASSEIQGGNEKLFF

d_call: -
clone_size: -
v_call: TRBV27
cdr3_aa: CASRPRLLLPDTQYF

d_call: TRBD1
clone_size: -
v_call: TRBV2
cdr3_aa: CASSRWRQGRTDTQYF

d_call: TRBD1
clone_size: -
v_call: TRBV18
cdr3_aa: CASSTSDRAVYTF

d_call: TRBD1
clone_size: -
v_call: TRBV18
cdr3_aa: CASSAGQENYGYTF

d_call: -
clone_size: -
v_call: TRBV7-9
cdr3_aa: CASTMTGSGANVLTF

d_call: TRBD2
clone_size: -
v_call: TRBV6-5
cdr3_aa: CASSYLGGAYEQYF

d_call: TRBD2
clone_size: -
v_call: TRBV30
cdr3_aa: CAWSAGRANEQYF

d_call: -
clone_size: -
v_call: TRBV30
cdr3_aa: CAWKSRAWGVDYGYTF

d_call: -
clone_size: -
v_call: TRBV9
cdr3_aa: CASSALGVGGGYTF

d_call: TRBD2
clone_size: -
v_call: TRBV27
cdr3_aa: CASSPTLSSGAYQETQYF